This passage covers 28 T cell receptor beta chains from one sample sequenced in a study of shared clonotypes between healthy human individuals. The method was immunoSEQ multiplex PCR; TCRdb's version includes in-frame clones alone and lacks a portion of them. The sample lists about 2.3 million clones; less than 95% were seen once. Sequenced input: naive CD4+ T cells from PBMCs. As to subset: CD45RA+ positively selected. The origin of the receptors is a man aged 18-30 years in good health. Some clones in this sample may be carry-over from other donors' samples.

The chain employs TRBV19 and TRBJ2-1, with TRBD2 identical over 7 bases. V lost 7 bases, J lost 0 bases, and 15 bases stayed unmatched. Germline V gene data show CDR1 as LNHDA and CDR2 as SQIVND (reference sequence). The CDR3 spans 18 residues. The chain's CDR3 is CASKKRWASGISYNEQFF. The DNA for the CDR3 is TGTGCCAGTAAAAAGAGGTGGGCTAGCGGCATCTCCTACAATGAGCAGTTCTTC.

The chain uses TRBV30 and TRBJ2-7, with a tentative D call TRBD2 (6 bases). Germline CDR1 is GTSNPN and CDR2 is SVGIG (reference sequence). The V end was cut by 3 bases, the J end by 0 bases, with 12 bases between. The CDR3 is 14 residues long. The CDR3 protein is CAWRRAGNSYEQYF. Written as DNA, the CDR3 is TGTGCCTGGAGGAGGGCGGGAAACTCCTACGAGCAGTACTTC.

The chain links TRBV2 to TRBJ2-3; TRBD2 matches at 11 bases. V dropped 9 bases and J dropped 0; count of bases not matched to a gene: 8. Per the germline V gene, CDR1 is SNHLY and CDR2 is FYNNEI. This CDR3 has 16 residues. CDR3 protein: CARPGLAGRSTDTQYF. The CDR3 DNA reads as TGTGCCAGACCCGGACTAGCGGGCCGTAGCACAGATACGCAGTATTTT.

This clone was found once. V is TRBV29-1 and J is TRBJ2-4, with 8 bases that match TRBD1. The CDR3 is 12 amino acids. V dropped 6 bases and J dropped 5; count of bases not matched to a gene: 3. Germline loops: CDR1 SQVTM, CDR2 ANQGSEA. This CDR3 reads CSVGQGQNIQYF. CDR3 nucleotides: TGCAGCGTCGGACAGGGCCAAAACATTCAGTACTTC.

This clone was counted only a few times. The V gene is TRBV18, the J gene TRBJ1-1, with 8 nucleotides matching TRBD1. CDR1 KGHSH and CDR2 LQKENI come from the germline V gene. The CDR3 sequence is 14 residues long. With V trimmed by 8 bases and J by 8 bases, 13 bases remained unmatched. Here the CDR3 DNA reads TGTGCCAGCCAGCCCGGGACAGGCCTCCCCGAAGCTTTCTTT. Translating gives CASQPGTGLPEAFF.

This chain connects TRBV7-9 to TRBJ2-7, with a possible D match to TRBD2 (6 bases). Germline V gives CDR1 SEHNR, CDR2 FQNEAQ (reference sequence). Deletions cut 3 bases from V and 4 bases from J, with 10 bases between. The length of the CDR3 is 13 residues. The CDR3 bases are TGTGCCAGCAGCTTTTCTGGGAGGTACGAGCAGTACTTC. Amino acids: CASSFSGRYEQYF.

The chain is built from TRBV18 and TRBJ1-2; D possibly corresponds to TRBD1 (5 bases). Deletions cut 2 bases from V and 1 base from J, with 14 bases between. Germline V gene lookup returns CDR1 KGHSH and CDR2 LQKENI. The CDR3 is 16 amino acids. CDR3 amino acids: CASSPSQGFDNYGYTF. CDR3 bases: TGTGCCAGCTCACCATCCCAGGGCTTCGATAACTATGGCTACACCTTC. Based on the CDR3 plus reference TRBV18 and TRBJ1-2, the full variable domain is NAGVMQNPRHLVRRRGQEARLRCSPMKGHSHVYWYRQLPEEGLKFMVYLQKENIIDESGMPKERFSAEFPKEGPSILRIQQVVRGDSAAYFCASSPSQGFDNYGYTFGSGTRLTVV.

The CDR3 sequence is CASSHRTAGSYEQYF. CDR3 bases: TGTGCCAGCAGTCACCGGACAGCTGGCTCCTACGAGCAGTACTTC. This chain uses TRBV6-6 with TRBJ2-7, with a possible D match to TRBD1 (6 bases). The CDR3 is made up of 15 amino acids. Germline CDR1 MNHNY, CDR2 SVGAGI (reference sequence). V was pared by 5 bases and J by 0 bases, with 14 bases between.

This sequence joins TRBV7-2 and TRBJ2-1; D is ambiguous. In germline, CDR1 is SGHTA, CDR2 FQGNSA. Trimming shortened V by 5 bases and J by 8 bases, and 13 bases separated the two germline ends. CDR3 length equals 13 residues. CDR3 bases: TGTGCCAGCAGCACCGTTCCACCCCATGAGCAGTTCTTC. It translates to CASSTVPPHEQFF. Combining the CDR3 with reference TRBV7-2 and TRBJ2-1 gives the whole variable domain GAGVSQSPSNKVTEKGKDVELRCDPISGHTALYWYRQSLGQGLEFLIYFQGNSAPDKSGLPSDRFSAERTGGSVSTLTIQRTQQEDSAVYLCASSTVPPHEQFFGPGTRLTVL.

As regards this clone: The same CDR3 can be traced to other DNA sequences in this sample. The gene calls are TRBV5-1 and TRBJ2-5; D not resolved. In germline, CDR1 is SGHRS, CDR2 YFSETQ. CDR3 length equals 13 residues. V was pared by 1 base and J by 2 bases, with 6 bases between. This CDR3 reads CASSLTVQETQYF. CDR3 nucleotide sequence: TGCGCCAGCAGCTTGACGGTTCAAGAGACCCAGTACTTC.

The CDR3 here is CASSSRTGPNTEAFF. CDR3 DNA sequence: TGTGCCAGCAGCTCGAGGACAGGGCCGAACACTGAAGCTTTCTTT. The V call is TRBV5-4, the J call TRBJ1-1, with 8 bases matching TRBD1. There are 15 residues in the CDR3. Germline trimming cut 3 bases from V and 1 base from J; bases unmatched to any gene: 5. The germline gives CDR1 SGHNT, CDR2 YYREEE (reference sequence).

In DNA, the CDR3 is TGTGCCAGCAGCTTTGGTGACTCCCGGGGGAACACTGAAGCTTTCTTT. Its translation is CASSFGDSRGNTEAFF. This chain uses TRBV11-2 with TRBJ1-1; unclear D gene. Germline CDR1 SGHAT, CDR2 FQNNGV. The length of the CDR3 is 16 residues. The V end lost 3 bases, the J end lost 1 base, and 15 bases lay between the germline ends.

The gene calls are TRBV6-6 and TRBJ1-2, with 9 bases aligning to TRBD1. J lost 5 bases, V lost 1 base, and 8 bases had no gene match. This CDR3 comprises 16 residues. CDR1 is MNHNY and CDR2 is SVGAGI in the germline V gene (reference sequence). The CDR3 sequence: CASSYWIRDRVYGYTF. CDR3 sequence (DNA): TGTGCCAGCAGTTACTGGATCCGGGACAGGGTATATGGCTACACCTTC.

The CDR3 region has the DNA TGTGCCAGCAGTTTAATAGGGCCCCTGCTTAATGAAAAACTGTTTTTT. Amino acid sequence: CASSLIGPLLNEKLFF. The rearrangement uses TRBV28 and TRBJ1-4; D remains ambiguous. The CDR3 runs 16 residues. Trimming left V 2 bases short and J 4 bases short, with 14 bases between. The V gene's germline CDR1 is MDHEN and CDR2 SYDVKM.

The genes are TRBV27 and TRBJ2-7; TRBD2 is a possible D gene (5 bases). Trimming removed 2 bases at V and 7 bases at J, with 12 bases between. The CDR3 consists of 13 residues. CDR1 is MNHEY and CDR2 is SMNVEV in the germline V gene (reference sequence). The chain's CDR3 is CASSLGGVGEQYF. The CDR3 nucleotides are TGTGCCAGCAGTTTAGGAGGTGTGGGGGAGCAGTACTTC.

CDR3 residues: CSAQGADTQYF. For the CDR3, the DNA is TGCAGTGCCCAGGGGGCAGATACGCAGTATTTT. The chain employs TRBV20-1 and TRBJ2-3, with 7 bases that match TRBD1. Germline trimming cut 6 bases from V and 4 bases from J; bases unmatched to any gene: 1. The CDR3 has 11 amino acids. Per germline, CDR1 DFQATT and CDR2 SNEGSKA (reference sequence).

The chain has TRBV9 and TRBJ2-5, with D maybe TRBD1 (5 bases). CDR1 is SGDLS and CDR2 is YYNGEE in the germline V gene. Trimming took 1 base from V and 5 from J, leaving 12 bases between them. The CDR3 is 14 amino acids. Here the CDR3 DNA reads TGTGCCAGCAGCGTATCCCCAGGGCGGGAGACCCAGTACTTC. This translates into CASSVSPGRETQYF.

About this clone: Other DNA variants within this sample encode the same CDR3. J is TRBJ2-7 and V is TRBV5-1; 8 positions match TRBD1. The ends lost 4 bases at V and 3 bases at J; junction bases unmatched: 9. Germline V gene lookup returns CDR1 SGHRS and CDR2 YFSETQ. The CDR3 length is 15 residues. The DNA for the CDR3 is TGCGCCAGCAGCCTCCGGGGAACAGGGGGCTACGAGCAGTACTTC. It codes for CASSLRGTGGYEQYF.

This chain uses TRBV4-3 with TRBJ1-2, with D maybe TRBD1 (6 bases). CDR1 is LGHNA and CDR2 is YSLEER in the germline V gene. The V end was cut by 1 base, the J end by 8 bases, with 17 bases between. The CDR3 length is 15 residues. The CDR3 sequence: CASSQVHREYNGYTF. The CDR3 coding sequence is TGCGCCAGCAGCCAAGTCCACAGGGAATACAACGGCTACACCTTC.

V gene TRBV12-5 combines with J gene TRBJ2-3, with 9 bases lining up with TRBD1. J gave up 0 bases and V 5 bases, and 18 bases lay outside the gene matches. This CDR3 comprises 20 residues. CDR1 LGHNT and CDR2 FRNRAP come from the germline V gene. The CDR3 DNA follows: TGTGCTAGTGGTGACCCAGACAGGGGGTCACCAAACTCTAGCACAGATACGCAGTATTTT. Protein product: CASGDPDRGSPNSSTDTQYF.

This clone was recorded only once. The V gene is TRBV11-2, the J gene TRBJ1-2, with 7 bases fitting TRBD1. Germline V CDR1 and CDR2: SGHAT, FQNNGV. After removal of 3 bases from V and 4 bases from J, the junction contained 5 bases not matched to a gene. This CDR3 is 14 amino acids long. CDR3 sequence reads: CASSFLRDSYGYTF. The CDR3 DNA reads TGTGCCAGCAGCTTTTTGAGGGACAGCTATGGCTACACCTTC.

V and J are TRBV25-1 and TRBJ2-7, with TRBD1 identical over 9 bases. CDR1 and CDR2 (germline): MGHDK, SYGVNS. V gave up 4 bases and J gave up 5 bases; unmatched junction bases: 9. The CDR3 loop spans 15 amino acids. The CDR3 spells CASSGLDRGGHEQYF. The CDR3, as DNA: TGTGCCAGCAGTGGGTTGGACAGGGGAGGCCACGAGCAGTACTTC.

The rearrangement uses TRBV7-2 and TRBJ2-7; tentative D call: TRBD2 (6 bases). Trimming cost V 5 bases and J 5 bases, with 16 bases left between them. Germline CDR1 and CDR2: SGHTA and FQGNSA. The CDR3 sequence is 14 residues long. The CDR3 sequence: CASSPMTSKNEQYF. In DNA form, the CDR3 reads TGTGCCAGCAGCCCGATGACTAGTAAAAACGAGCAGTACTTC.

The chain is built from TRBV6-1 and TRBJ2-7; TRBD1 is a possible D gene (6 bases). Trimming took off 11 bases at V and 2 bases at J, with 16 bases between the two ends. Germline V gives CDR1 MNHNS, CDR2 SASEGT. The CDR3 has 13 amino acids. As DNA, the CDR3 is TGTGCCCTCTCCAGGGGCAGAACCTACGAGCAGTACTTC. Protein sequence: CALSRGRTYEQYF.

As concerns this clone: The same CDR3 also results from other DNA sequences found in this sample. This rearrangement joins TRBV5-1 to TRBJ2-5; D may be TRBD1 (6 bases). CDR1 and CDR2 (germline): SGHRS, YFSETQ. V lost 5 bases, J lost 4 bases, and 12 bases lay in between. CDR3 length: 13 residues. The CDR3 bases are TGCGCCAGCAGGCCAGGGGCCGGAGAGACCCAGTACTTC. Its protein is CASRPGAGETQYF.

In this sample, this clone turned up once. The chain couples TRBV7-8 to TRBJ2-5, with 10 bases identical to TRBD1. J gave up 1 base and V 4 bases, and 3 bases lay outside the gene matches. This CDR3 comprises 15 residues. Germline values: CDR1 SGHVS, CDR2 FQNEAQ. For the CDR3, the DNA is TGTGCCAGCAGCTCGGGACAGGGGACCCAAGAGACCCAGTACTTC. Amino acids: CASSSGQGTQETQYF.

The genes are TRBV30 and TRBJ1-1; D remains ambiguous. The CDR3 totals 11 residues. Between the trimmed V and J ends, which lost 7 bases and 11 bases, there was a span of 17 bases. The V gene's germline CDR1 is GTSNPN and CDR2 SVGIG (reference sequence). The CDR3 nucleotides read TGTGCCTTGACCCCGTTATATGAGGCTTTCTTT. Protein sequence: CALTPLYEAFF.

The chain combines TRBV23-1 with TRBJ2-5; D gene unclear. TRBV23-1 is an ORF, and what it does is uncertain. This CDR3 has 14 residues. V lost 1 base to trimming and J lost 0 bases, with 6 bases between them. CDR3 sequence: CASSQWANQETQYF. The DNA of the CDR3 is TGCGCCAGCAGTCAATGGGCCAACCAAGAGACCCAGTACTTC.